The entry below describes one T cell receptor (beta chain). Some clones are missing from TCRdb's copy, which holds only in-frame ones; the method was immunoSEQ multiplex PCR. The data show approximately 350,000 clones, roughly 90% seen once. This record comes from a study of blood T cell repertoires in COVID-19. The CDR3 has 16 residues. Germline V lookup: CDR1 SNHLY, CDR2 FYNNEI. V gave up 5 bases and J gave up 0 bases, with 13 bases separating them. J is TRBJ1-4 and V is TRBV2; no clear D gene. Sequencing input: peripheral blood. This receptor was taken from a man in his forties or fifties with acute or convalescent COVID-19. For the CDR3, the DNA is TGTGCCAGCAGTCCGCGAAACCCTGCAACTAATGAAAAACTGTTTTTT. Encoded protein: CASSPRNPATNEKLFF.